Below, 5 T cell receptor beta chains from the same sample are listed, as sequenced in a study of CD8 T cells in ankylosing spondylitis. From the 5' RACE reads, TCRdb called clonotypes with MiXCR, one entry per CDR3 protein. This table has 150,000 to 200,000 distinct CDR3 sequences, 25% to 35% appearing once. What was sequenced was synovial fluid, either unsorted or a sorted T cell fraction (not recorded which). These receptors came from a male donor with ankylosing spondylitis.

The chain has TRBV20-1 and TRBJ2-7; perhaps TRBD1 as D (6 bases). The germline gives CDR1 DFQATT, CDR2 SNEGSKA (reference sequence). V shed 8 bases and J shed 0 bases, with 11 bases lying between them. The CDR3 is 12 amino acids. The CDR3: CSTTGNSYEQYF. The DNA for the CDR3 is TGCAGTACTACAGGGAACTCCTACGAGCAGTACTTC.

This clonotype was seen only a few times. This rearrangement joins TRBV9 to TRBJ1-6; D unresolved. This CDR3 has 15 amino acids. The V end lost 0 bases, the J end lost 6 bases, and 10 bases lay between the germline ends. Germline CDR1 and CDR2: SGDLS and YYNGEE. Here the CDR3 DNA reads TGTGCCAGCAGCGTAGGGCAACGCGGTAATTCACCCCTCCACTTT. The encoded protein is CASSVGQRGNSPLHF.

The rearrangement joins TRBV10-3 to TRBJ2-1; TRBD2 matches at 12 bases. After removal of 6 bases from V and 1 base from J, the junction contained 7 bases not matched to a gene. In germline, CDR1 is ENHRY, CDR2 SYGVKD. The length of the CDR3 is 17 residues. CDR3 amino acids: CAIRSGLAGSSYNEQFF. The CDR3, as DNA: TGTGCCATCAGGAGCGGACTAGCGGGATCATCCTACAATGAGCAGTTCTTC.

The table lists this clonotype with a few counts. The chain employs TRBV20-1 and TRBJ2-2; D might be TRBD1 (5 bases). Germline CDR1 reads DFQATT; CDR2 reads SNEGSKA (reference sequence). This CDR3 has 14 residues. V dropped 4 bases and J dropped 3 bases, with 12 bases sitting between them. The CDR3 spells CSANQGSDTGELFF. CDR3 nucleotide sequence: TGCAGTGCTAACCAGGGATCCGACACCGGGGAGCTGTTTTTT.

The V call is TRBV20-1, the J call TRBJ2-1; 9 bases fit TRBD1. V dropped 2 bases and J dropped 6; count of bases not matched to a gene: 17. The germline V gene has CDR1 DFQATT and CDR2 SNEGSKA (reference sequence). CDR3 size: 18 residues. The CDR3 coding sequence is TGCAGTGCTAGATACCGACAGGGGGGGGCCCTTTTAGGCAATGAGCAGTTCTTC. Translation gives CSARYRQGGALLGNEQFF.